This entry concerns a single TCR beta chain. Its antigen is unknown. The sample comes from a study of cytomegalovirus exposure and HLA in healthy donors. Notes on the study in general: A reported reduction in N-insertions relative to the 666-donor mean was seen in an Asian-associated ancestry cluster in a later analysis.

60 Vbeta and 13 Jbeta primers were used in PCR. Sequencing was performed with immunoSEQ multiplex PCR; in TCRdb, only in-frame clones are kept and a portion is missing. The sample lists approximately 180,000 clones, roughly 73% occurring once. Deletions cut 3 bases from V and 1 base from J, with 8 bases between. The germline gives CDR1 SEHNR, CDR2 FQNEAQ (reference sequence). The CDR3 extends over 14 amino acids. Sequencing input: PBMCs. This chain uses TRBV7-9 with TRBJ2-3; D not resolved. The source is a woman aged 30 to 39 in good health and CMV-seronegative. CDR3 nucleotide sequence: TGTGCCAGCAGCTTTGGGCCCCGCACAGATACGCAGTATTTT. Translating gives CASSFGPRTDTQYF.